This TCR beta chain is drawn from a study of T cells in Graves' hyperthyroidism and ophthalmopathy (dated by TCRdb to the late 2010s). Regarding the study in general: Peripheral blood was collected at initial diagnosis, before any treatment. Thyroid tissue and blood T-cell repertoires from six Graves' hyperthyroidism patients were also compared in the study. The paper describes TCR Vbeta CDR3 sequencing of 135 peripheral blood samples, made up of some 40 ophthalmopathy patients, 70 to 75 hyperthyroidism patients and about 17 progressor patients. To identify TCR V-J signatures that set the groups apart, the researchers used a discovery cohort of about a hundred patients, made up of about 44 with Graves' ophthalmopathy and about 60 with stable Graves' hyperthyroidism. The 95 to 100 discovery patients were randomly split 7:3 into training and test sets. After sampling, hyperthyroidism patients received methimazole starting at 30 mg daily, and ophthalmopathy patients received high-dose intravenous methylprednisolone. Whether ophthalmopathy could be predicted prospectively was tested in an independent validation cohort made up of under 20 hyperthyroidism patients plus 17 patients who later progressed to ophthalmopathy.

This clonotype was recorded at least ten times. The specificity of this receptor is unknown. Qualities for individual bases were not recorded, and no much larger clone is one base off. From the germline V gene, CDR1 is SGHRS and CDR2 is YFSETQ. The germline ends are 6 bases apart after V is trimmed by 3 bases and J by 0 bases. Spanning cysteine to phenylalanine, the CDR3 consists of 13 amino acids. Only the CDR3 DNA is retained, 39 bases long and in frame from the first base. What the research found in general, with its limitations: Sample size was not statistically predetermined, and investigators were not blinded to group allocation. A 13 V-J signature model separated ophthalmopathy from stable hyperthyroidism, with roughly 88% sensitivity and 81.08% specificity in cross-validation and 80%/75% in testing. Most expanded thyroid clonotypes (frequency above 0.001) were also detected in blood, suggesting blood repertoires may reflect thyroid immune responses. In validation, the model predicted progression to ophthalmopathy a median of around six months before onset, with over 60% sensitivity and almost 75% specificity.

TCR beta CDR3 regions were amplified from RNA transcripts. For the first round of RT-PCR on the TCR CDR3, the HTBI primer set was used together with the Qiagen OneStep RT-PCR kit. The libraries were constructed in a second round of multiplex PCR and then size-selected and purified. Paired-end sequencing of the libraries was performed with 100 bp reads on an Illumina HiSeq2000. The authors' analysis ran thus. Raw data were processed with SOAPnuke, discarding reads with adapters, uncalled bases, mean Phred below 15, or no exact constant-primer or identifier match. High-quality paired reads were merged using COPE v1.2.5, and each unique nucleotide sequence was defined as a clonotype. Clonotypes were aligned to IMGT TRBV, TRBD and TRBJ reference segments using MiTCR v1.1. Analysis was restricted to V-J combinations with a frequency above 0.0001, which covered about 99% of repertoires. The TCS score was defined as the ratio of F50 (clonal expansion) to E x V (chaos), calculated using BLOSUM62-based TCRdist between CDR3 peptides within each V-J. Welch's t-statistics and random forest reduced several hundred V-J features to 10 to 15, which were used in a naive Bayes classifier (R e1071). The public reads were run again by TCRdb, first through fastp at Q25 and then through MiXCR, and only productive beta chains were kept. Every distinct CDR3 protein forms one entry, paired with its most common genes and DNA. TCRdb's processing, not the authors', yielded these V and J calls. The sample contains roughly 130,000 distinct CDR3 sequences, approximately 20% of them found a single time. The ten largest account for roughly 71% of the sample.

Hyperthyroidism patients were aged 18 to 65 years and newly diagnosed, with disease duration of less than 2 months. Patients with uncontrolled infections, other autoimmune diseases, pregnancy or lactation were excluded. Diagnoses relied on clinical symptoms, serum thyroxine and TRAb, thyroid ultrasound and orbital computed tomography. For progressor patients, blood was drawn at the first diagnosis of hyperthyroidism, before any ophthalmopathy symptoms had appeared. Ficoll-Paque density gradient centrifugation was used to isolate PBMCs from around 10 ml of fresh peripheral blood. Progressor patients were defined as those initially diagnosed with Graves' hyperthyroidism in whom ophthalmopathy developed during follow-up. Total RNA was extracted using Trizol reagent, and RNA quality was assessed on an Agilent 2100 Bioanalyzer.

This clonotype originated in a woman between 50 and 59 years old with Graves' hyperthyroidism that later progressed to Graves' ophthalmopathy. Sequencing was carried out using blood. This chain joins TRBV5-1 to TRBJ1-2; the D gene identity is not certain. The nucleotides are TGCGCCAGCAGCTATGAAGCTAACTATGGCTACACCTTC. It translates to CASSYEANYGYTF.